The TCR beta chain under discussion was sequenced for a study of radiotherapy plus CTLA-4 blockade in lung cancer. Study-level information: Around a sixth of patients responded objectively, and roughly 34% achieved disease control. Study conclusions and caveats: Per reports, early blood T cell clone dynamics, plus interferon-beta, forecast response most strongly. Clones derived from tumor TCRs expanded in blood after radiotherapy plus ipilimumab.

Comment on this clone: Its antigen is currently unknown. The identical CDR3 is also encoded by other nucleotide sequences in the sample.

Sequenced by immunoSEQ multiplex PCR; TCRdb stores in-frame clones only, minus some. The sample records about 95,000 clones, 82% being singletons. Chemo-refractory metastatic non-small-cell lung cancer patients were treated with focal radiation plus CTLA-4 blockade with ipilimumab. Source: peripheral blood, taken from a patient treated with radiotherapy plus ipilimumab. The receptor comes from a human donor with non-small cell lung cancer who had a partial response to radiotherapy plus ipilimumab.

The CDR3, as DNA: TGTGCCAGCAGCCCGGGGGGAGCGGGATCCTACGAGCAGTACTTC. It specifies CASSPGGAGSYEQYF. The rearrangement uses TRBV7-9 and TRBJ2-7; 7 bases align to TRBD2. Losses at the gene ends were 5 bases for V and 1 base for J; bases not matched to a gene: 8. CDR3 size: 15 residues. The germline V gene encodes CDR1 SEHNR and CDR2 FQNEAQ (reference sequence).